This T cell receptor (beta chain) came from a study of identical twins. This clonotype was observed at least ten times. This CDR3 is built from 13 residues. Between the trimmed V and J ends, which lost 2 bases and 5 bases, there was a span of 11 bases. The V gene's germline CDR1 is DFQATT and CDR2 SNEGSKA (reference sequence). Template switching supplied a universal primer site; unique molecular identifiers were carried on the cDNA. One entry per CDR3 protein results from TCRdb running MiXCR on the 5' RACE reads. Of 600,000 to 800,000 distinct CDR3 sequences listed, about 20% are singletons. Another study also made use of these data, one on T cells expressing NK-cell markers.

This TCR came from a young woman in good health. This chain connects TRBV20-1 to TRBJ2-3; D is tentatively TRBD1 or TRBD2 (6 bases each). Input material: PBMCs. CDR3: CSARSGGVDTQYF. CDR3 nucleotides: TGCAGTGCTAGATCCGGGGGCGTAGATACGCAGTATTTT.